The 4 T cell receptor beta chains in this list originate from one sample, sequenced in a study of cytotoxic CD8 clonotypes in ibrutinib-treated CLL. The table came from immunoSEQ multiplex PCR; TCRdb's copy has only in-frame clones and leaves some out. The repertoire includes about 130,000 clones, around three quarters of them detected once, and roughly 13% sits in the top ten. The specimen comprised PBMCs, sampled after 12 months of ibrutinib treatment. These receptors originate from a human donor with chronic lymphocytic leukemia.

This chain connects TRBV7-2 to TRBJ2-3, with 8 bases matching TRBD2. The germline CDR1 and CDR2 sequences are SGHTA and FQGNSA. The J segment lost 8 bases and the V segment lost 5 bases, leaving 21 bases of the junction unmatched. This CDR3 is built from 18 residues. The CDR3 coding sequence is TGTGCCAGCAGCGGACCAGTCGCCGGACTAGCCGATCGATTTACGCAGTATTTT. This translates into CASSGPVAGLADRFTQYF.

The chain uses TRBV5-4 and TRBJ2-2, with 8 nucleotides matching TRBD1. CDR1 SGHNT and CDR2 YYREEE come from the germline V gene (reference sequence). The CDR3 is made up of 16 amino acids. V gave up 4 bases and J gave up 3 bases; unmatched junction bases: 8. The CDR3 reads CASSARVQGDTGELFF. The CDR3 DNA sequence: TGTGCCAGCAGCGCGAGGGTACAGGGGGACACCGGGGAGCTGTTTTTT.

This chain uses TRBV5-4 with TRBJ2-7; 9 bases line up with TRBD1. Trimming cost V 4 bases and J 6 bases; bases outside gene matches: 2. The germline V gene encodes CDR1 SGHNT and CDR2 YYREEE (reference sequence). CDR3 size: 12 residues. This chain's CDR3 is CASSPTGGEQYF. For the CDR3, the DNA is TGTGCCAGCAGCCCGACAGGGGGCGAGCAGTACTTC.

The chain has TRBV30 and TRBJ2-7; 7 bases map to TRBD1. Unmatched junction bases numbered 7, after V lost 4 bases and J lost 4 bases. Germline CDR1 and CDR2: GTSNPN and SVGIG (reference sequence). This CDR3 contains 13 residues. The CDR3 bases are TGTGCCTGGAACCCGGGACAGAATTACGAGCAGTACTTC. Translation gives CAWNPGQNYEQYF.